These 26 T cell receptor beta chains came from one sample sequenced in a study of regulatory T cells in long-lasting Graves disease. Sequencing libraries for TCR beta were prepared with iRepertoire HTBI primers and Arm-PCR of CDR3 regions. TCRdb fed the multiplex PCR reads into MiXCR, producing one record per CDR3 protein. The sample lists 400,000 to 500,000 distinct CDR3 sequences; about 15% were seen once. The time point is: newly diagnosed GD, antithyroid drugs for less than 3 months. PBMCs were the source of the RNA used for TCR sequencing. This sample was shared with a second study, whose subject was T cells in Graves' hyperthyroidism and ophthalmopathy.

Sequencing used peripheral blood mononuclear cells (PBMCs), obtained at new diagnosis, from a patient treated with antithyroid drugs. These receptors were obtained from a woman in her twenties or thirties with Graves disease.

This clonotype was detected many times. CDR3 sequence: CASSFGRNTGELFF. DNA of the CDR3: TGTGCCAGCAGTTTCGGGCGGAACACCGGGGAGCTGTTTTTT. The chain couples TRBV28 to TRBJ2-2; D unclear. V was trimmed by 3 bases and J by 1 base, leaving 6 bases between them. The CDR3 is 14 amino acids. The germline V gene encodes CDR1 MDHEN and CDR2 SYDVKM.

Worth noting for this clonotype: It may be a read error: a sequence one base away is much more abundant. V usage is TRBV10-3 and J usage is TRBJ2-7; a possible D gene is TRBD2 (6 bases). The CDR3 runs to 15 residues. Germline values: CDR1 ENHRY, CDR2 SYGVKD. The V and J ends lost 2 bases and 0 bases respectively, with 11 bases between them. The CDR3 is CAISEGDGSSYEQYF. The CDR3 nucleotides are TGTGCCATCAGTGAGGGGGACGGGAGCTCCTACGAGCAGTACTTC.

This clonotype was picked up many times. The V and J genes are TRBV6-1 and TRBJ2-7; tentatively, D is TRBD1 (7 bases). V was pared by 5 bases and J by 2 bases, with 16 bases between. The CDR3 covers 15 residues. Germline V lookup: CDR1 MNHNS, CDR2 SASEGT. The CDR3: CASSTKGGQPYEQYF. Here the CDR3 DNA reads TGTGCCAGCAGTACCAAGGGGGGACAGCCCTACGAGCAGTACTTC.

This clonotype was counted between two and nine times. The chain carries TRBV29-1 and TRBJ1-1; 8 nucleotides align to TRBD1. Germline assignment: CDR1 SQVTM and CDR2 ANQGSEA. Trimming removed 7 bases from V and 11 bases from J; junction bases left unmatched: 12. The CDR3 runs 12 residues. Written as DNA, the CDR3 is TGCAGCGCCAGACTGGGGACAGGTGAGGCTTTCTTT. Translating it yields CSARLGTGEAFF.

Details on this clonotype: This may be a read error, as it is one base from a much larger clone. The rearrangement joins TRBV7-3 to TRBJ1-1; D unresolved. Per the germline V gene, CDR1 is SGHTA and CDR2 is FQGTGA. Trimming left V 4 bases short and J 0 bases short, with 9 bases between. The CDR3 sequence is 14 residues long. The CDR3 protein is CASSSKRVNTEAFF. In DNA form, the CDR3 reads TGTGCCAGCAGCTCAAAACGGGTGAACACTGAAGCTTTCTTT.

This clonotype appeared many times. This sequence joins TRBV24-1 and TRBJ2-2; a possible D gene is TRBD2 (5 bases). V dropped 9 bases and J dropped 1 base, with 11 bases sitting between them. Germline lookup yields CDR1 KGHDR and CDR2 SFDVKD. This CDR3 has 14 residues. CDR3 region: CATGPRENTGELFF. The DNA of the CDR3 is TGTGCCACCGGCCCTCGGGAGAACACCGGGGAGCTGTTTTTT.

The chain's CDR3 is CASSLVDFSYEQYF. CDR3 DNA: TGTGCCAGCAGCTTAGTGGACTTCAGCTACGAGCAGTACTTC. The chain employs TRBV7-2 and TRBJ2-7; the D gene is possibly TRBD2 (5 bases). Germline V gene data show CDR1 as SGHTA and CDR2 as FQGNSA. The V end was cut by 1 base, the J end by 3 bases, with 10 bases between. This CDR3 comprises 14 residues.

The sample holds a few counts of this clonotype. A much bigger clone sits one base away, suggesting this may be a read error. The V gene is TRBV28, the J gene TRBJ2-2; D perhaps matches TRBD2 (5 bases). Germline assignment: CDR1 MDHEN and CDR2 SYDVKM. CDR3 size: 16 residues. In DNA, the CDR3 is TGTGCCAGCAATTCGTACTGGCTAGCTCGGGCCGGGGAGCTGCTTTTT. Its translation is CASNSYWLARAGELLF. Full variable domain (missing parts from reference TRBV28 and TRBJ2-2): DVKVTQSSRYLVKRTGEKVFLECVQDMDHENMFWYRQDPGLGLRLIYFSYDVKMKEKGDIPEGYSVSREKKERFSLILESASTNQTSMYLCASNSYWLARAGELLFGEGSRLTVL.

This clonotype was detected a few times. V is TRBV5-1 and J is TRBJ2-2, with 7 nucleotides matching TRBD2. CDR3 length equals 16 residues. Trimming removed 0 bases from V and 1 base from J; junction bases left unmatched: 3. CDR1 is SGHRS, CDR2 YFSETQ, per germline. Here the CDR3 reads CASSLVSGGNTGELFF. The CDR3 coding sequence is TGCGCCAGCAGCTTGGTGTCGGGAGGGAACACCGGGGAGCTGTTTTTT.

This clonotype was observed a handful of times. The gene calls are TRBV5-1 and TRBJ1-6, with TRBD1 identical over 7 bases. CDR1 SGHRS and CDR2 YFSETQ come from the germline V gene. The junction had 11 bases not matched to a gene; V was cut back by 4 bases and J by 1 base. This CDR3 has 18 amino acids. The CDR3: CASSNRPRGASYNSPLHF. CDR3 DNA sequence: TGCGCCAGCAGCAACCGGCCCAGGGGGGCATCCTATAATTCACCCCTCCACTTT.

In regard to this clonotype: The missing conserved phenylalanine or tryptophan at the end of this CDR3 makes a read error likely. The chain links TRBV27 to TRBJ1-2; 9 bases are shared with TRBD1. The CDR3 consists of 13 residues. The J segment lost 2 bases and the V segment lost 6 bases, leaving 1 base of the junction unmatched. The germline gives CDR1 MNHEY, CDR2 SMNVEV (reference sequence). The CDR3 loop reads CASRTGGNYGYTS. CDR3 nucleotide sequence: TGTGCCAGCAGGACAGGGGGAAACTATGGCTACACCTCC.

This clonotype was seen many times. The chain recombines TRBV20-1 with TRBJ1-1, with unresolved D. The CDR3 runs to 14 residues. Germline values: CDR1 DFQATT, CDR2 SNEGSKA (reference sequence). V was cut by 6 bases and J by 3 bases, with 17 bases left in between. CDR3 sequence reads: CSANAGYGYTEAFF. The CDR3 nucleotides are TGCAGTGCAAACGCAGGTTACGGGTACACTGAAGCTTTCTTT.

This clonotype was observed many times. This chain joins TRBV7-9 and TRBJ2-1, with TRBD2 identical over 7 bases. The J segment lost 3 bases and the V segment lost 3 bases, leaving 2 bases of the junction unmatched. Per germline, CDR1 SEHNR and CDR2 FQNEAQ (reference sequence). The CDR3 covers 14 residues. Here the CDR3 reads CASSFSGGYNEQFF. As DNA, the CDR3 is TGTGCCAGCAGCTTTTCGGGAGGCTACAATGAGCAGTTCTTC. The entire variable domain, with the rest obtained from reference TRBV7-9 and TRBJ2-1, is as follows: DTGVSQNPRHKITKRGQNVTFRCDPISEHNRLYWYRQTLGQGPEFLTYFQNEAQLEKSRLLSDRFSAERPKGSFSTLEIQRTEQGDSAMYLCASSFSGGYNEQFFGPGTRLTVL.

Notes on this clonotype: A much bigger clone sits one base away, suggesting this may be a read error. CDR3 residues: CASGPSNQTQHF. CDR3 in DNA: TGTGCCAGCGGCCCGAGCAATCAGACCCAGCATTTT. The chain links TRBV6-2 or TRBV6-3 to TRBJ1-5; unclear D gene. CDR1 and CDR2 (germline): MNHEY, SVGEGT. The CDR3 extends over 12 amino acids.

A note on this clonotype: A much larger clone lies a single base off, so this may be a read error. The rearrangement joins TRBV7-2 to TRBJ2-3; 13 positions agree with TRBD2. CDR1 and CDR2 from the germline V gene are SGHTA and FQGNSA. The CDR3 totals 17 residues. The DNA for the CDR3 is TGTGCCAACAGCGTCACTAGCGGGAGGGCCTCAGGGGATACGCAGTATTTT. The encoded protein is CANSVTSGRASGDTQYF.

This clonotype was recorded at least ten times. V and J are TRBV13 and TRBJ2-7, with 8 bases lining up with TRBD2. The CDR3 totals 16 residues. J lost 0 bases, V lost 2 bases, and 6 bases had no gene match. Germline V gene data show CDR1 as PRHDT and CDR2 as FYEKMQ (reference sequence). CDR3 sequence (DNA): TGTGCCAGCAGCTTACCGACTAGCGCCAGCTCCTACGAGCAGTACTTC. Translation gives CASSLPTSASSYEQYF.

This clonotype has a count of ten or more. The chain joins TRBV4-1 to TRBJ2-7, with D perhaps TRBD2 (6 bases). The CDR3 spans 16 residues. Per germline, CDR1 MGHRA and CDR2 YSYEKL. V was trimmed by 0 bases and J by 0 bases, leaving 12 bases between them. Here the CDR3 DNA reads TGCGCCAGCAGCCAAGAGGGGGGACGGGACTCCTACGAGCAGTACTTC. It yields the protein CASSQEGGRDSYEQYF.

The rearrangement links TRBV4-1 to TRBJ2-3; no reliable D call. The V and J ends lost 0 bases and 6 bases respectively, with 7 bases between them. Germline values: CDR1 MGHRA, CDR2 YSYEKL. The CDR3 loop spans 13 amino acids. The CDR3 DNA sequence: TGCGCCAGCAGCCAAGATTGGGTCGATACGCAGTATTTT. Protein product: CASSQDWVDTQYF.

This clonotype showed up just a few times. The CDR3 protein is CASTRGVRGNIQYF. The CDR3 DNA is TGTGCCAGCACCAGAGGGGTAAGGGGAAACATTCAGTACTTC. The chain joins TRBV12-3 or TRBV12-4 to TRBJ2-4; either TRBD1 or TRBD2 may fit D (5 bases each). The CDR3 extends over 14 amino acids. Trimming left V 7 bases short and J 6 bases short, with 16 bases between.

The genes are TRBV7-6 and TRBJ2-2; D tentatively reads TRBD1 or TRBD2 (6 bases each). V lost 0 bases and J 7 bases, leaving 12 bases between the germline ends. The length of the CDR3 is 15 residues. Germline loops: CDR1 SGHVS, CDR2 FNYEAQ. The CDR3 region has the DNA TGTGCCAGCAGCTTAGCGGGGGGCGCCGGCGGGGAGCTGTTTTTT. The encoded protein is CASSLAGGAGGELFF.

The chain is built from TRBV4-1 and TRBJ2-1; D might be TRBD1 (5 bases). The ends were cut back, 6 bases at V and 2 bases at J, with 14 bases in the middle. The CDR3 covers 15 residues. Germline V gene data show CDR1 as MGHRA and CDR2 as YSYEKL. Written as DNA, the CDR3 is TGCGCCAGCAGACAGCCCAAGGGGACCTACAATGAGCAGTTCTTC. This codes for CASRQPKGTYNEQFF.

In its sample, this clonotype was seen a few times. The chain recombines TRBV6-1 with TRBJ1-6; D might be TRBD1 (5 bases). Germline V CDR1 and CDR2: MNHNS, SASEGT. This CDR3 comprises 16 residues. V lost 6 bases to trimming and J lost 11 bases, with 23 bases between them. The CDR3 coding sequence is TGTGCCAGCAGCGTTTCACGGGGCCGTTTTAGGACACCCCTCCACTTT. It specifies CASSVSRGRFRTPLHF.

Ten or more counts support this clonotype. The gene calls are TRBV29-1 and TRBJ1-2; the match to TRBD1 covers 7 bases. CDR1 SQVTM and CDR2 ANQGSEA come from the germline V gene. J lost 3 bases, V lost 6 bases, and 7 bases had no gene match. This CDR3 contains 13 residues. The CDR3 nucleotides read TGCAGCGTCGAATTGACAGGGTACTATGGCTACACCTTC. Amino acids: CSVELTGYYGYTF. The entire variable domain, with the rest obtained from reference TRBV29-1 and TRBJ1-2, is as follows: SAVISQKPSRDICQRGTSLTIQCQVDSQVTMMFWYRQQPGQSLTLIATANQGSEATYESGFVIDKFPISRPNLTFSTLTVSNMSPEDSSIYLCSVELTGYYGYTFGSGTRLTVV.

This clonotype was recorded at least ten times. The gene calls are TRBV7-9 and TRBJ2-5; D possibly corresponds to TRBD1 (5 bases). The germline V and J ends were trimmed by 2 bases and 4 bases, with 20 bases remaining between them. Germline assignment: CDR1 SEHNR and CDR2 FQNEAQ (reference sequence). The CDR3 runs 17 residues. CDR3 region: CASSLQRTAQGRETQYF. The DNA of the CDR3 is TGTGCCAGCAGCTTACAGCGAACAGCTCAGGGTCGAGAGACCCAGTACTTC.

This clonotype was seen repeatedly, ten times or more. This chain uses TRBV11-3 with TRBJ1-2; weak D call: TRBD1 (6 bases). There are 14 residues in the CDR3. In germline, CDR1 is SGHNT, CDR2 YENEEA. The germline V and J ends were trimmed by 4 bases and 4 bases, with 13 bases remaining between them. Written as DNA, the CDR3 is TGTGCCAGCAGCTCCAGACAGGCGCCCTATGGCTACACCTTC. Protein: CASSSRQAPYGYTF.

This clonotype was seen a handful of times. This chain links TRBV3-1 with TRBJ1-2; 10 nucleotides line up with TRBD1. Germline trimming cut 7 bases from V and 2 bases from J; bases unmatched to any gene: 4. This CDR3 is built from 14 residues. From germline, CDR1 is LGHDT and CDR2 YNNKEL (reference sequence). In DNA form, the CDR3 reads TGTGCCAGCACACGACAGGGGGCCAACTATGGCTACACCTTC. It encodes CASTRQGANYGYTF.